This T cell receptor (beta chain) was retrieved from a study of T cells in Graves' hyperthyroidism and ophthalmopathy. The CDR3 has 13 residues. CDR1 GTSNPN and CDR2 SVGIG come from the germline V gene (reference sequence). Using RNA transcripts as the source, TCR beta CDR3 regions were amplified. Carried out on the TCR CDR3, a first-round RT-PCR used the HTBI primer set. TCRdb itself ran the multiplex PCR reads through MiXCR, one entry per CDR3 protein. The sample contains some 350,000 distinct CDR3 sequences, around 25% of which appear only once. About this clonotype: At one end the junction does not follow the germline gene, possibly because of a read error.

This sequence joins TRBV30 and TRBJ1-5, with a possible D match to TRBD1 (5 bases). This receptor was taken from a man over 45 with Graves' hyperthyroidism. Sequencing was performed on blood. In nucleotides, the CDR3 is TGTGCCTGGGGACATTATAGCAATCAGCCCAAGCATTTT. This codes for CAWGHYSNQPKHF.